This T cell receptor (beta chain) is from a study of blood T cell repertoires in COVID-19. Overall study context: Sites across the United States, Italy and Spain contributed samples from acute and convalescent COVID-19.

Study processing details: Counts of nucleated cells, estimated from reference gene primer amplification, were obtained. Assay: immunoSEQ multiplex PCR; the TCRdb copy retains only in-frame clones and omits some. For V, J and clone size, that table is used; D and trimming come from the DNA. The table records more than 150,000 clones, under 90% of them present only once. This CDR3 is built from 14 residues. Germline lookup yields CDR1 MDHEN and CDR2 SYDVKM. Trimming took 1 base from V and 3 from J, leaving 9 bases between them. The sequence came from a man in his 60s with acute or convalescent COVID-19. The material sequenced was peripheral blood. The rearrangement uses TRBV28 and TRBJ1-2; a possible D gene is TRBD1 (6 bases). CDR3 DNA sequence: TGTGCCAGCAGTTTATTAGGGGGTGACTATGGCTACACCTTC. Residues: CASSLLGGDYGYTF.